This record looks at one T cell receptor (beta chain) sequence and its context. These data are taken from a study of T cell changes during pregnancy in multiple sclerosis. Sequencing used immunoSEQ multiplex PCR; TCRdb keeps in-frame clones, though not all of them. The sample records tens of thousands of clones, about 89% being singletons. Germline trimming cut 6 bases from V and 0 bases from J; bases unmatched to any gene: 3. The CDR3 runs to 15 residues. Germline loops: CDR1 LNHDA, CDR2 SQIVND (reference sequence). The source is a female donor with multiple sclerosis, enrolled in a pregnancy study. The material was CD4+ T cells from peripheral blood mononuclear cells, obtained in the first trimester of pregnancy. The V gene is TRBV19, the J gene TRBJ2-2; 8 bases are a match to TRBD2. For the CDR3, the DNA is TGTGCCAGTAGATTAGCGGGGACGAACACCGGGGAGCTGTTTTTT. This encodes CASRLAGTNTGELFF.